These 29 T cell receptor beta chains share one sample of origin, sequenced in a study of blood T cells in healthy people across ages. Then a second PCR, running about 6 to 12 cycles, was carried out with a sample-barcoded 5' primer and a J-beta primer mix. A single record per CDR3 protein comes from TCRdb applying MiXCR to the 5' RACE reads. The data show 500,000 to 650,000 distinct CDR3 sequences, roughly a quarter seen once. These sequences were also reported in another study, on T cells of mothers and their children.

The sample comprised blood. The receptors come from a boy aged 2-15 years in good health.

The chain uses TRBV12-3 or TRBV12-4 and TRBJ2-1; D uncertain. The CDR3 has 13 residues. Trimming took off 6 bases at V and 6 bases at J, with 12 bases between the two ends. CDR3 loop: CASSKPFGNEQFF. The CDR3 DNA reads TGTGCCAGCAGCAAACCCTTCGGCAATGAGCAGTTCTTC.

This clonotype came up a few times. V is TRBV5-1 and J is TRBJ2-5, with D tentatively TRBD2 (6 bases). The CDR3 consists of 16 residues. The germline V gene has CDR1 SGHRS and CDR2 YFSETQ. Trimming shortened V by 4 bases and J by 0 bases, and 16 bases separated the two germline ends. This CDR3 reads CASSAGASAYQETQYF. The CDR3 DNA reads TGCGCCAGCAGCGCCGGAGCTAGCGCCTACCAAGAGACCCAGTACTTC.

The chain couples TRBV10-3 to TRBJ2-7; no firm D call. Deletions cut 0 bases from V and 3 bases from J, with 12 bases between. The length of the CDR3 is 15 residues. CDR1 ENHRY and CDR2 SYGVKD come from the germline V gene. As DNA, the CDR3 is TGTGCCATCAGTGAGTCGACCTTCTCGTTCTACGAGCAGTACTTC. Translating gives CAISESTFSFYEQYF.

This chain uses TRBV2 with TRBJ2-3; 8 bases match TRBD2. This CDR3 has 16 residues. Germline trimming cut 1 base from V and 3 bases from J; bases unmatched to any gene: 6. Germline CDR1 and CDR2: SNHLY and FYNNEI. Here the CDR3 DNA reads TGTGCCAGCAGTGAAGGCCGCGGGGGGAGGACAGATACGCAGTATTTT. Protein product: CASSEGRGGRTDTQYF.

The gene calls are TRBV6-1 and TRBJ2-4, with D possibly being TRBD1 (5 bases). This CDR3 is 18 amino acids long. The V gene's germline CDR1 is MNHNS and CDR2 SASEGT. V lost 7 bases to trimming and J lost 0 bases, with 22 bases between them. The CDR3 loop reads CASTNGHFVPVAKNIQYF. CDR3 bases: TGTGCCAGCACTAACGGACACTTTGTACCCGTAGCCAAAAACATTCAGTACTTC.

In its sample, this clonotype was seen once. The CDR3 sequence is CASSTYGGKTEAFF. The CDR3 DNA sequence: TGTGCCAGCAGTACCTACGGGGGAAAAACTGAAGCTTTCTTT. The V call is TRBV28, the J call TRBJ1-1, with D perhaps TRBD1 (5 bases). CDR3 length: 14 residues. Germline V gene sequence: CDR1 MDHEN, CDR2 SYDVKM. V was trimmed by 5 bases and J by 5 bases, leaving 15 bases between them.

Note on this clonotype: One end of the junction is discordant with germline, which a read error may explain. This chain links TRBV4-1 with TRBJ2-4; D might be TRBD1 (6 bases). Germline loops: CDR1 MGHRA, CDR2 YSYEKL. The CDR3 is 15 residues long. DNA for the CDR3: TGCGCCAGCAGTCCCATGATATACCGACAGGCCAGACTGGACTTC. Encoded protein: CASSPMIYRQARLDF.

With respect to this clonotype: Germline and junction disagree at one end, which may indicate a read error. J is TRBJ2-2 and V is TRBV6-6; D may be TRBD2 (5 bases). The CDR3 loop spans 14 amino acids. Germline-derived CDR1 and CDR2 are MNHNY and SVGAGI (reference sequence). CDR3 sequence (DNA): TGTGCCAGCAGTTACGGCCCGTCGGCCGGGGAGCTGCTTTTT. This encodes CASSYGPSAGELLF.

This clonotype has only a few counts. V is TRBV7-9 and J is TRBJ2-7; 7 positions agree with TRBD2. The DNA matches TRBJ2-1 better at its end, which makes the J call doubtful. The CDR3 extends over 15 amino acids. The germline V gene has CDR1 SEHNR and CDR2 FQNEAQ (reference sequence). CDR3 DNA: TGTGCCAGCAGCTTATTCCAGCGGGAAGGCGATGAGCAGTTCTTC. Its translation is CASSLFQREGDEQFF.

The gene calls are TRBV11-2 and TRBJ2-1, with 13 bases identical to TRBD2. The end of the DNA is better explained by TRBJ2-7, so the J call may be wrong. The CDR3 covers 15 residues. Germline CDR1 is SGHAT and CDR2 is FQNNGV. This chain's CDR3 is CASSLFTSGRDEQYF. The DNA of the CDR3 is TGTGCCAGCAGCTTATTCACTAGCGGGAGGGACGAGCAGTACTTC.

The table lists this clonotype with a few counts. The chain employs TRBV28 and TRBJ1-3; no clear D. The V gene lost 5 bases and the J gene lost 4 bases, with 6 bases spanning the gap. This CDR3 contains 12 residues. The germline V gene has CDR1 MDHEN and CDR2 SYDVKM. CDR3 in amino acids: CASSIPGNTIYF. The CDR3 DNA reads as TGTGCCAGCAGTATCCCCGGAAACACCATATATTTT.

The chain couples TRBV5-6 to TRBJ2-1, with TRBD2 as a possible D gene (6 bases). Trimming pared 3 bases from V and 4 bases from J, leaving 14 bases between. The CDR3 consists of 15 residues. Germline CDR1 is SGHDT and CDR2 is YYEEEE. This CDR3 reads CASSYKRAFYNEQFF. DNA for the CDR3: TGTGCCAGCAGCTACAAGCGGGCCTTTTACAATGAGCAGTTCTTC.

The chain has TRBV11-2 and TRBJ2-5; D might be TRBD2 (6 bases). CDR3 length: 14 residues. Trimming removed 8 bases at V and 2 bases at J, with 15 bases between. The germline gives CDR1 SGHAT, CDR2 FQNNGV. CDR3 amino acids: CASCLGGSQETQYF. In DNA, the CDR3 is TGTGCCAGCTGTTTGGGAGGATCGCAAGAGACCCAGTACTTC.

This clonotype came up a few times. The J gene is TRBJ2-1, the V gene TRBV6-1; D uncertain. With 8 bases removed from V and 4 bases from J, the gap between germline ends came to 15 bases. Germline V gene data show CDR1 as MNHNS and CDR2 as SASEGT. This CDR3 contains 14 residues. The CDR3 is CASHFPGLYNEQFF. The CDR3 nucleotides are TGTGCCAGCCATTTTCCGGGCCTATACAATGAGCAGTTCTTC.

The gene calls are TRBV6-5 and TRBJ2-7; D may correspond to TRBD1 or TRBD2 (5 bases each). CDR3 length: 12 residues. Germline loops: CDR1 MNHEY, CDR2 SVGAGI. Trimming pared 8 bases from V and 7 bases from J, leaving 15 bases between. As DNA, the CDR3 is TGTGCCAGCCTCGGGACCGGCGGAGAGCAGTACTTC. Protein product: CASLGTGGEQYF.

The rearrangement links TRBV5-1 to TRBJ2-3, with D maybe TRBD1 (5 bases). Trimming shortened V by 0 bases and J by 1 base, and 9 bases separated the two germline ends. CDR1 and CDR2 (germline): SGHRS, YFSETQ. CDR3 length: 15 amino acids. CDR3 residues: CASSLEDIRTDTQYF. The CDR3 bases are TGCGCCAGCAGCTTGGAGGACATTCGCACAGATACGCAGTATTTT. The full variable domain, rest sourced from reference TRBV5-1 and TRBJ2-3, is KAGVTQTPRYLIKTRGQQVTLSCSPISGHRSVSWYQQTPGQGLQFLFEYFSETQRNKGNFPGRFSGRQFSNSRSEMNVSTLELGDSALYLCASSLEDIRTDTQYFGPGTRLTVL.

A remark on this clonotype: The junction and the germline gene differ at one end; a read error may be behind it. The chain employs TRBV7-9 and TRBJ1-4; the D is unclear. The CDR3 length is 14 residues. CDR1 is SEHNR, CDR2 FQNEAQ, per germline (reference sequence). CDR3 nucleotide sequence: TGTGCCTGCAGCACGAGACGGGGAAATGAAAAACTGTTTTTT. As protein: CACSTRRGNEKLFF.

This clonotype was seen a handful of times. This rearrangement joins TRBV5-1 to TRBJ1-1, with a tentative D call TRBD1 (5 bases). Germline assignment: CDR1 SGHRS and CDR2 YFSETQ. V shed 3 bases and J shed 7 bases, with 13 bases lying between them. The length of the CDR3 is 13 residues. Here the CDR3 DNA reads TGCGCCAGCAGCTGGGGCAGGGAGAATGAAGCTTTCTTT. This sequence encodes CASSWGRENEAFF.

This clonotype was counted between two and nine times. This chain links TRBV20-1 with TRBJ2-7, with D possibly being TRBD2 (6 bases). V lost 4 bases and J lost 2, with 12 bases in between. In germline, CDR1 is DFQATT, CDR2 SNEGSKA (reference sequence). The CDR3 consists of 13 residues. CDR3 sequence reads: CSAMGRDPYEQYF. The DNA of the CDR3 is TGCAGTGCTATGGGGCGGGACCCCTACGAGCAGTACTTC.

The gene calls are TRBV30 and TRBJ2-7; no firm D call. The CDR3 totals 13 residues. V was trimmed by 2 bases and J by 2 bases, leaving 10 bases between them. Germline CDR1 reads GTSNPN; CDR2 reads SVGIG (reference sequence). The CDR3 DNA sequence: TGTGCCTGGAGTATCTCTAACCCCTACGAGCAGTACTTC. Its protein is CAWSISNPYEQYF.

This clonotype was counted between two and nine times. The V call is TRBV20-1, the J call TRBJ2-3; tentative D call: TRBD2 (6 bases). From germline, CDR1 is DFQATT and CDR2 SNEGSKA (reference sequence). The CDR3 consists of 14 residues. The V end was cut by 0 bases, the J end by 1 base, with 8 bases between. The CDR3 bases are TGCAGTGCTAGAGATGGGACTGGCACAGATACGCAGTATTTT. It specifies CSARDGTGTDTQYF.

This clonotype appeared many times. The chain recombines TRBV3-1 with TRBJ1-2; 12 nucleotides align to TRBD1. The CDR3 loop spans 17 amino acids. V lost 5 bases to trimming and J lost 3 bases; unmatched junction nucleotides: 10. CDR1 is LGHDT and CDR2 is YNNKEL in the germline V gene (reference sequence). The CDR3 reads CASSSRDRGPLDYGYTF. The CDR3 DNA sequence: TGTGCCAGCAGCTCTCGGGACAGGGGGCCGTTAGACTATGGCTACACCTTC.

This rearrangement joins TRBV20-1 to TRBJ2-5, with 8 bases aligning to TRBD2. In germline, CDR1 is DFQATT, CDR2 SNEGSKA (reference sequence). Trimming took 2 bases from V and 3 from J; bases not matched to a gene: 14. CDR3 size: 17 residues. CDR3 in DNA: TGCAGTGCTAGAAACCCCAACGCAGTAGCGGGAAAAGAGACCCAGTACTTC. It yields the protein CSARNPNAVAGKETQYF.

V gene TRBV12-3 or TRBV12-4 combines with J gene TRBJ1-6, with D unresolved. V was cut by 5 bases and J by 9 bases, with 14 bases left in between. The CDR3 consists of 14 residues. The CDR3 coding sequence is TGTGCCAGCAGTAACCGGGCTATCGGTTCACCCCTCCACTTT. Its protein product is CASSNRAIGSPLHF.

CDR3 DNA: TGTGCCAGCAGCTTAGATATGTTCGTGTATGGCTACACCTTC. Translation: CASSLDMFVYGYTF. The chain is built from TRBV7-9 and TRBJ1-2, with D uncertain. The CDR3 spans 14 residues. V shed 1 base and J shed 5 bases, with 11 bases lying between them. Germline CDR1 is SEHNR and CDR2 is FQNEAQ (reference sequence).

CDR3 region: CASSTIRGIYNEQFF. The CDR3 DNA reads TGTGCCAGCAGCACGATCAGGGGGATCTACAATGAGCAGTTCTTC. The chain is built from TRBV11-2 and TRBJ2-1; 7 positions match TRBD1. With 5 bases clipped from V and 3 bases from J, the junction kept 7 bases outside the gene matches. Germline V lookup: CDR1 SGHAT, CDR2 FQNNGV. The CDR3 contains 15 residues.

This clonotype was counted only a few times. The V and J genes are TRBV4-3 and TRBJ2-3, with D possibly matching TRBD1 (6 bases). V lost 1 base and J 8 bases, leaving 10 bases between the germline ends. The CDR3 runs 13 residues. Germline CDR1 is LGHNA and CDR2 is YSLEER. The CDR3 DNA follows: TGCGCCAGCAGCCAAGGTAGCAGGGGTACGCAGTATTTT. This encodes CASSQGSRGTQYF.

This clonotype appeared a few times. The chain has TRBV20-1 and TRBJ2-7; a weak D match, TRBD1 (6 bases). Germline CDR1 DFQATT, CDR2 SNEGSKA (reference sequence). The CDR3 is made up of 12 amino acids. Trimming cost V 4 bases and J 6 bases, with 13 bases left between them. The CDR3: CSATDRSTEQYF. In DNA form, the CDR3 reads TGCAGTGCTACCGACAGGTCTACCGAGCAGTACTTC.

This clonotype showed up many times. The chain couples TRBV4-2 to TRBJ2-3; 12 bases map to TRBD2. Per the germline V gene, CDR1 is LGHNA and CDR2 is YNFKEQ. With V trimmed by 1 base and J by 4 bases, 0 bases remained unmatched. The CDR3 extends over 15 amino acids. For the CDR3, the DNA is TGTGCCAGCAGCCAAGGACTAGCGGGGGCAGATACGCAGTATTTT. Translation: CASSQGLAGADTQYF.